Reported below is one TCR beta chain. It lacks a known antigen. Base quality data are lacking; no much larger clone is found one base away. From the germline V gene, CDR1 is SGHAT and CDR2 is FQNNGV. The junction shows trimming of 1 base on V and 3 bases on J, plus 12 bases between the germline ends. The CDR3 numbers 15 residues from cysteine through phenylalanine. The only DNA kept is the CDR3, 45 bases in frame from the first base. This entry is derived from a study of control samples from healthy donors and cancer patients (dated by TCRdb to 2018 to 2020). The library was obtained by the immunoSEQ multiplex PCR assay. Not all clones reach the TCRdb copy of this immuneACCESS table, which keeps in-frame sequences only. Checked studies attribute under half of the gap to unresolved V genes and leave the rest unexplained. The sample contains about 47,000 clones, 80% of them found a single time. The ten biggest clones cover around 9.1% of the sample.

The specimen was blood. This TCR was sampled from a man between 65 and 85 years old in good health. The V and J segments used are TRBV11-2 and TRBJ1-1; there is no confident call for the D gene. CDR3 region: CASSLGDGLYTEAFF. Here is the DNA: TGTGCCAGCAGCTTAGGAGACGGACTTTACACTGAAGCTTTCTTT.